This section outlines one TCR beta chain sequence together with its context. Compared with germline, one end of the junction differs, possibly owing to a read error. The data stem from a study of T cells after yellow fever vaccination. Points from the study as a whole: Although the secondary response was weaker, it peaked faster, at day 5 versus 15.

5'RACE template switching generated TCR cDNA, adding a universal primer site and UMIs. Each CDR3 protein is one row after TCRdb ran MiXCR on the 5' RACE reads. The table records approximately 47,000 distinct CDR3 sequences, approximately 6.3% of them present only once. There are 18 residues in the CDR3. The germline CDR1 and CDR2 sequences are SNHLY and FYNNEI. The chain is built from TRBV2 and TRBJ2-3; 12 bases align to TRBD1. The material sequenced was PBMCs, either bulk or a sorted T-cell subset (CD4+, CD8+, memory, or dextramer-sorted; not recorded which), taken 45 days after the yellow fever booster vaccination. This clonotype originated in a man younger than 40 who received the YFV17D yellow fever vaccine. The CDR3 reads CTSRSRGQGAASTDTQYF. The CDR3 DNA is TGTACCAGCAGAAGTAGGGGACAGGGGGCAGCTAGCACAGATACGCAGTATTTT.